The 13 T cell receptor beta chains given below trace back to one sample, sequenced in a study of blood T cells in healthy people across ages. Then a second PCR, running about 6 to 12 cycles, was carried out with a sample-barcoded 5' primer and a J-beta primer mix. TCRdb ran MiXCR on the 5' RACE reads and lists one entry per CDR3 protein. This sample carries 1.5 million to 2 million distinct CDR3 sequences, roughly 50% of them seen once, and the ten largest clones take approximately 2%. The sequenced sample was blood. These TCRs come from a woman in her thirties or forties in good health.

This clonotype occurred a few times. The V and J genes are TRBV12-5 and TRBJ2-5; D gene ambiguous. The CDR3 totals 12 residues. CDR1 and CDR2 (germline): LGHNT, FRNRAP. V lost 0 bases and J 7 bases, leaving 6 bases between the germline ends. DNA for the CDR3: TGTGCTAGTGGTTTGGTTGCTGGGACCCAGTACTTC. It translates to CASGLVAGTQYF. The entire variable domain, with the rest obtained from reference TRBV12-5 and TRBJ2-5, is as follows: DARVTQTPRHKVTEMGQEVTMRCQPILGHNTVFWYRQTMMQGLELLAYFRNRAPLDDSGMPKDRFSAEMPDATLATLKIQPSEPRDSAVYFCASGLVAGTQYFGPGTRLLVL.

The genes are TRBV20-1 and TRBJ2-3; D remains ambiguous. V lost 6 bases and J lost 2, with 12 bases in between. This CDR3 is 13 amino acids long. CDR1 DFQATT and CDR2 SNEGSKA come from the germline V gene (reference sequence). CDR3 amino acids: CSAPGPSTDTQYF. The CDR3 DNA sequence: TGCAGTGCACCGGGCCCCTCCACAGATACGCAGTATTTT.

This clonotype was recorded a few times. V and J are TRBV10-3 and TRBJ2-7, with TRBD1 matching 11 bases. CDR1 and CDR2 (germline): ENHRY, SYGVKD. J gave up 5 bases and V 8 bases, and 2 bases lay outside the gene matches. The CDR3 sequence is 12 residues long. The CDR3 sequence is CAIGQGADEQYF. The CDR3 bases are TGTGCCATCGGACAGGGGGCGGACGAGCAGTACTTC.

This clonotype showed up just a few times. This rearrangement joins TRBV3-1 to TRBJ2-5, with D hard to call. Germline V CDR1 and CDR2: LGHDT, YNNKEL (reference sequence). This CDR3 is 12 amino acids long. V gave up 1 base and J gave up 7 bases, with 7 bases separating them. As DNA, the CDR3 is TGTGCCAGCAGCCAAGGGGTTTGGACCCAGTACTTC. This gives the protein CASSQGVWTQYF.

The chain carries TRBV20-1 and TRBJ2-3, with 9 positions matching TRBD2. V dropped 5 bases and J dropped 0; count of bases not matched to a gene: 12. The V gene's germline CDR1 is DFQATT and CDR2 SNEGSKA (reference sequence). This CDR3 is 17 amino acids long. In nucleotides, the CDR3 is TGCAGTGCTCGAAGGGGGCGGGGGGGCTTTAGCACAGATACGCAGTATTTT. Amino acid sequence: CSARRGRGGFSTDTQYF.

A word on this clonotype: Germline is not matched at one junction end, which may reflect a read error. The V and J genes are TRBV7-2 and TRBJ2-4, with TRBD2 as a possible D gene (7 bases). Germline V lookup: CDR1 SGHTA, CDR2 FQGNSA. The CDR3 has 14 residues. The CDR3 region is CASSLGGVANIQYF. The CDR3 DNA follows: TGCGCCAGCAGCTTAGGGGGGGTGGCAAACATTCAGTACTTC.

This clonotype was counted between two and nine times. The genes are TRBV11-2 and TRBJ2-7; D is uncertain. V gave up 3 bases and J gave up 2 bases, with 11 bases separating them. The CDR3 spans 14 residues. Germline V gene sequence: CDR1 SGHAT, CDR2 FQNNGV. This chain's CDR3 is CASSFLTETYEQYF. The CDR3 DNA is TGTGCCAGCAGCTTTTTGACGGAAACCTACGAGCAGTACTTC.

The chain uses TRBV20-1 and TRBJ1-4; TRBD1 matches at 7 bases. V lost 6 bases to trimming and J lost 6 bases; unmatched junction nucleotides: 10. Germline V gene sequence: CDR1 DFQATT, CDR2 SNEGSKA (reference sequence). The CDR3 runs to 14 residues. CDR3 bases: TGCAGTGCAGGAGAGGGGGCTCTGGATGAAAAACTGTTTTTT. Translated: CSAGEGALDEKLFF.

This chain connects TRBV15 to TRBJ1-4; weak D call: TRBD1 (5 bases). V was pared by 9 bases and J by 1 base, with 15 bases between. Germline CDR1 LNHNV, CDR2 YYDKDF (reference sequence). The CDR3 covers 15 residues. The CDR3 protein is CATQLDTLTNEKLFF. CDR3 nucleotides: TGTGCCACGCAACTGGACACCCTAACTAATGAAAAACTGTTTTTT.

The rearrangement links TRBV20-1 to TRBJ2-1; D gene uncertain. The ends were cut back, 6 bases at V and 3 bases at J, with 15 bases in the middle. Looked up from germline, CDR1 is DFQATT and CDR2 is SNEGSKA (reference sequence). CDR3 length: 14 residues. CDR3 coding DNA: TGCAGTGCACAAGGGCTGCTTGTCTACAATGAGCAGTTCTTC. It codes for CSAQGLLVYNEQFF.

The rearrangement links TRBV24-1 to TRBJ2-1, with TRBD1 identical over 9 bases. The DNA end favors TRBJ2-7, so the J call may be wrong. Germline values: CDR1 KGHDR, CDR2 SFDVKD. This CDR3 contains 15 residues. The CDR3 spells CATSERQGGYNEQYF. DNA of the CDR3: TGTGCCACCAGTGAGCGACAGGGGGGGTACAATGAGCAGTACTTC.

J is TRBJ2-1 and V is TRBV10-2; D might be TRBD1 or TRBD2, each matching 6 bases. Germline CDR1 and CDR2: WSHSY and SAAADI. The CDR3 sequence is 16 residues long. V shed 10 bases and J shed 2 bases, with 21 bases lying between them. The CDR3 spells CAITTLRGGTYNEQFF. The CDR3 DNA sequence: TGCGCCATCACTACACTCAGGGGAGGCACCTACAATGAGCAGTTCTTC.

CDR3 region: CASRETRTGSNEQFF. CDR3 coding DNA: TGTGCCAGCCGTGAAACTCGGACAGGTTCAAATGAGCAGTTCTTC. The chain recombines TRBV27 with TRBJ2-1; 7 bases are a match to TRBD1. Germline lookup yields CDR1 MNHEY and CDR2 SMNVEV (reference sequence). Trimming removed 8 bases from V and 7 bases from J; junction bases left unmatched: 14. The CDR3 covers 15 residues.